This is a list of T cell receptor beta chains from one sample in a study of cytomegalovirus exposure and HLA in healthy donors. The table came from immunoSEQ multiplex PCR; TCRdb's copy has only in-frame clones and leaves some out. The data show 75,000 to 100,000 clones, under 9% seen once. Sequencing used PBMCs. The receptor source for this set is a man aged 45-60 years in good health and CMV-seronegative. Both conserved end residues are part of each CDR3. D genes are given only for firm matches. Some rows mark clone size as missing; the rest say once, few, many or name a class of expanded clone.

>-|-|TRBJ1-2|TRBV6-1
TGTGCCAGTTTTACTAGAGGCATGTATGGCTACACCTTC
CASFTRGMYGYTF
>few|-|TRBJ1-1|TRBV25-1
TGTGCCAGCAGTGAATCGGGGGGGATCGGGACTGAAGCTTTCTTT
CASSESGGIGTEAFF
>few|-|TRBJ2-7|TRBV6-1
TGTGCCAGCAGTGAAGCTTCCAGCGGCTCCTACGAGCAGTACTTC
CASSEASSGSYEQYF
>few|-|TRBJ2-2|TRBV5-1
TGCGCCAGCAGCTGGCAGGATCTCACCGGGGAGCTGTTTTTT
CASSWQDLTGELFF
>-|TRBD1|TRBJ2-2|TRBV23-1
TGCGCCAGCAGTCGTAGGCGGAGCCCGACAGGGGAGGCCGGGGAGCTGTTTTTT
CASSRRRSPTGEAGELFF
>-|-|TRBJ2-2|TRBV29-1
TGCAGCGTTAGGACTACCGACACCGGGGAGCTGTTTTTT
CSVRTTDTGELFF
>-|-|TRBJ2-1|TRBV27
TGTGCCAGCAGTGGGCGGGTGGGCTCCTACAATGAGCAGTTCTTC
CASSGRVGSYNEQFF
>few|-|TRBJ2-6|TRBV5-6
TGTGCCAGCAGCTTGGTCCGGCGACAGAGCTCGTCTGGGGCCAACGTCCTGACTTTC
CASSLVRRQSSSGANVLTF
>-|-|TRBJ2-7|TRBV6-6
TGTGCCAGCAGTTACCCCCCCGGCTACGAGCAGTACTTC
CASSYPPGYEQYF
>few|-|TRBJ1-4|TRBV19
TGTGCCAGTAGTGCCCGGACACAGGTTAAACTGTTTTTT
CASSARTQVKLFF
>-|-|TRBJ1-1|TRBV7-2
TGTGCCAGCAGCTCCCCGGCGGGCAGTACGGCTTTCTTT
CASSSPAGSTAFF
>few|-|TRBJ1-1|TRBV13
TGTGCCAGCAGCCCCCCCGACAGAGCTTTCTTT
CASSPPDRAFF
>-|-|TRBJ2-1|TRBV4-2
TGTGCCAGCAGCCTAGCGGCCGTAAAGAATGAGCAGTTCTTC
CASSLAAVKNEQFF
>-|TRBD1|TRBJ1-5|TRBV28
TGTGCCAGCAGTGCCGACAGGGGTTCGGTTAGCAATCAGCCCCAGCATTTT
CASSADRGSVSNQPQHF
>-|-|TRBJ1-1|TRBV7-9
TGTGCCAGCAGCTCCCTGAGGACAGCCGATGAAGCTTTCTTT
CASSSLRTADEAFF
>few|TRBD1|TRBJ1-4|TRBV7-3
TGTGCCAGCAGCCCAGGGGGCGGGCGGACTGAAAAACTGTTTTTT
CASSPGGGRTEKLFF
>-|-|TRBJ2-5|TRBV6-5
TGTGCCAGCAGTTCCCCGGGGAGGGAGACCCAGTACTTC
CASSSPGRETQYF